Below, 30 T cell receptor beta chains from the same sample are listed, as sequenced in a study of T cell responses to AZD1222 COVID-19 vaccine. Profiling relied on immunoSEQ multiplex PCR, and the TCRdb table lists in-frame clones only, not all of them. The sample includes 65,000 to 100,000 clones, approximately 80% seen only once; the top ten take 22%. The source material was peripheral blood, sampled on day 0 of AZD1222 vaccination. These receptor sequences come from an adult in good health.

The gene calls are TRBV28 and TRBJ2-3; D could derive from TRBD1 or TRBD2 (5 bases each). CDR1 MDHEN and CDR2 SYDVKM come from the germline V gene. CDR3 length: 13 residues. Trimming removed 5 bases at V and 9 bases at J, with 15 bases between. The CDR3 region has the DNA TGTGCCAGCAGTCCGAGGGACCCTGGGACGCAGTATTTT. This encodes CASSPRDPGTQYF. Full variable domain (rest looked up from reference TRBV28 and TRBJ2-3): DVKVTQSSRYLVKRTGEKVFLECVQDMDHENMFWYRQDPGLGLRLIYFSYDVKMKEKGDIPEGYSVSREKKERFSLILESASTNQTSMYLCASSPRDPGTQYFGPGTRLTVL.

This chain links TRBV7-2 with TRBJ2-3; D is ambiguous. The CDR3 length is 14 residues. Per the germline V gene, CDR1 is SGHTA and CDR2 is FQGNSA. V was trimmed by 0 bases and J by 2 bases, leaving 6 bases between them. The CDR3 bases are TGTGCCAGCAGCTTAGCGGGGAACACAGATACGCAGTATTTT. This translates into CASSLAGNTDTQYF.

The genes are TRBV3-1 (or the pseudogene TRBV3-2) and TRBJ2-2, with unresolved D. This CDR3 has 15 residues. CDR1 and CDR2 from the germline V gene are LGHDT and YNNKEL (reference sequence). Trimming pared 4 bases from V and 0 bases from J, leaving 9 bases between. This CDR3 reads CASSPALSNTGELFF. The DNA for the CDR3 is TGTGCCAGCAGCCCGGCCCTATCGAACACCGGGGAGCTGTTTTTT.

This clone was counted a few times. The chain couples TRBV11-2 to TRBJ2-1; D is undetermined. CDR1 is SGHAT and CDR2 is FQNNGV in the germline V gene. Trimming left V 5 bases short and J 7 bases short, with 6 bases between. This CDR3 region has 11 residues. The CDR3 loop reads CASSARNEQFF. The CDR3, as DNA: TGTGCCAGCAGCGCCCGGAATGAGCAGTTCTTC.

The chain carries TRBV5-5 and TRBJ1-4; D might be TRBD1 (5 bases). Per germline, CDR1 SGHKS and CDR2 YYEKEE (reference sequence). V lost 4 bases and J 8 bases, leaving 12 bases between the germline ends. This CDR3 is built from 13 residues. The CDR3 loop reads CASSPGRGEKLFF. CDR3 DNA sequence: TGTGCCAGCAGCCCGGGACGGGGGGAAAAACTGTTTTTT.

This chain connects TRBV11-3 to TRBJ2-6; D call uncertain. Germline V gene sequence: CDR1 SGHNT, CDR2 YENEEA. The CDR3 is 16 amino acids. V lost 0 bases and J lost 4, with 10 bases in between. CDR3 coding DNA: TGTGCCAGCAGCTTAGATTGGGGTACCGGGGCCAACGTCCTGACTTTC. The encoded protein is CASSLDWGTGANVLTF.

The chain carries TRBV6-5 and TRBJ1-1, with TRBD1 as a possible D gene (6 bases). Per the germline V gene, CDR1 is MNHEY and CDR2 is SVGAGI. This CDR3 is built from 16 residues. The V gene lost 0 bases and the J gene lost 4 bases, with 15 bases spanning the gap. The CDR3 protein is CASSYSQGARVTEAFF. The CDR3 nucleotides read TGTGCCAGCAGTTACTCACAGGGCGCTAGGGTCACTGAAGCTTTCTTT.

This clone is medium-sized in the sample. This chain joins TRBV27 and TRBJ2-1; TRBD2 agrees at 10 bases. From germline, CDR1 is MNHEY and CDR2 SMNVEV (reference sequence). Trimming removed 6 bases from V and 1 base from J; junction bases left unmatched: 6. The CDR3 is 16 amino acids. CDR3 loop: CASRLGTSESYNEQFF. CDR3 coding DNA: TGTGCCAGCAGACTCGGGACTAGCGAGTCCTACAATGAGCAGTTCTTC.

V and J are TRBV18 and TRBJ2-5; the D is unclear. Trimming pared 2 bases from V and 3 bases from J, leaving 10 bases between. Germline V gene data show CDR1 as KGHSH and CDR2 as LQKENI. The CDR3 runs to 14 residues. CDR3 in amino acids: CASSPIPSKETQYF. In DNA form, the CDR3 reads TGTGCCAGCTCACCAATCCCCAGTAAAGAGACCCAGTACTTC.

Notes on this clone: The junction departs from germline at one end; a sequencing error may be responsible. V and J are TRBV4-2 and TRBJ2-1; D perhaps matches TRBD1 (5 bases). The CDR3 extends over 13 amino acids. Germline CDR1 LGHNA, CDR2 YNFKEQ. CDR3 residues: CASSRDSDGQGVF. The CDR3 bases are TGTGCCAGCAGCCGAGATTCGGACGGCCAAGGGGTCTTC.

The chain links TRBV3-1 (or the pseudogene TRBV3-2) to TRBJ1-1; D unresolved. Germline V gene data show CDR1 as LGHDT and CDR2 as YNNKEL (reference sequence). The ends were cut back, 2 bases at V and 1 base at J, with 5 bases in the middle. This CDR3 is built from 13 residues. The CDR3 nucleotides are TGTGCCAGCAGCCAACTAAGGAACACTGAAGCTTTCTTT. Translation gives CASSQLRNTEAFF.

V usage is TRBV18 and J usage is TRBJ2-1, with 9 bases lining up with TRBD2. V was clipped by 3 bases and J by 8 bases; unmatched bases: 8. CDR1 and CDR2 (germline): KGHSH, LQKENI. The CDR3 covers 15 residues. The CDR3 DNA reads TGTGCCAGCTCACCCGGGGCTAGCGGGACAGATGAGCAGTTCTTC. It codes for CASSPGASGTDEQFF. Using reference TRBV18 and TRBJ2-1 for the parts outside the CDR3, the full variable domain is NAGVMQNPRHLVRRRGQEARLRCSPMKGHSHVYWYRQLPEEGLKFMVYLQKENIIDESGMPKERFSAEFPKEGPSILRIQQVVRGDSAAYFCASSPGASGTDEQFFGPGTRLTVL.

J is TRBJ2-7 and V is TRBV19, with 11 positions matching TRBD1. The junction had 4 bases not matched to a gene; V was cut back by 4 bases and J by 5 bases. Germline-derived CDR1 and CDR2 are LNHDA and SQIVND (reference sequence). CDR3 length equals 14 residues. The CDR3 sequence is CASSTRTGGDEQYF. CDR3 nucleotide sequence: TGTGCCAGTAGTACGAGGACAGGGGGCGACGAGCAGTACTTC.

This rearrangement joins TRBV30 to TRBJ1-4; 7 nucleotides match TRBD1. CDR1 GTSNPN and CDR2 SVGIG come from the germline V gene (reference sequence). CDR3 length: 13 residues. V was pared by 5 bases and J by 4 bases, with 4 bases of the junction left unmatched. In nucleotides, the CDR3 is TGTGCCTGGTCGGGACAGTATAATGAAAAACTGTTTTTT. Translation gives CAWSGQYNEKLFF.

In DNA form, the CDR3 reads TGCGCCAGCAGTGAGTCGCTTTTACAAGAGACCCAGTACTTC. The encoded protein is CASSESLLQETQYF. This chain connects TRBV10-2 to TRBJ2-5; no clear D gene. Germline CDR1 WSHSY, CDR2 SAAADI. The CDR3 has 14 residues. With 0 bases removed from V and 2 bases from J, the gap between germline ends came to 7 bases.

The J gene is TRBJ2-7, the V gene TRBV4-2, with D uncertain. Germline CDR1 is LGHNA and CDR2 is YNFKEQ. The CDR3 spans 14 residues. V was cut by 0 bases and J by 2 bases, with 8 bases left in between. The CDR3 spells CASSQDNGPYEQYF. As DNA, the CDR3 is TGTGCCAGCAGCCAAGATAATGGGCCCTACGAGCAGTACTTC.

This chain uses TRBV27 with TRBJ2-3; 8 bases match TRBD2. The CDR3 spans 15 residues. V shed 1 base and J 6 bases; nucleotides not matched to a gene: 6. Per the germline V gene, CDR1 is MNHEY and CDR2 is SMNVEV (reference sequence). The CDR3 DNA reads TGTGCCAGCAGTTTATTACCAGCGGGAGCTGATACGCAGTATTTT. Translating gives CASSLLPAGADTQYF.

CDR3 sequence: CASSYGQNQPQHF. The CDR3 DNA follows: TGTGCCAGCAGTTATGGACAGAATCAGCCCCAGCATTTT. The V and J genes are TRBV6-2 or TRBV6-3 and TRBJ1-5; maybe TRBD1 (6 bases). Germline-derived CDR1 and CDR2 are MNHEY and SVGEGT. The CDR3 covers 13 residues. The V end lost 3 bases, the J end lost 4 bases, and 7 bases lay between the germline ends.

This clone appeared a single time. The CDR3 is CASSQLAHGPARTEAFF. The CDR3 DNA is TGTGCCAGCAGCCAACTAGCTCATGGCCCTGCAAGGACTGAAGCTTTCTTT. The V and J genes are TRBV3-1 (or the pseudogene TRBV3-2) and TRBJ1-1; D gene unclear. The CDR3 extends over 17 amino acids. Germline V CDR1 and CDR2: LGHDT, YNNKEL (reference sequence). V dropped 2 bases and J dropped 5 bases, with 21 bases sitting between them.

The table lists this clone with a count of one. The chain couples TRBV10-3 to TRBJ2-7; 9 bases are shared with TRBD2. CDR1 is ENHRY, CDR2 SYGVKD, per germline. With 5 bases clipped from V and 4 bases from J, the junction kept 9 bases outside the gene matches. The CDR3 runs 15 residues. The CDR3 sequence: CAISFLAGERYEQYF. DNA of the CDR3: TGTGCCATCAGTTTTTTAGCGGGAGAGCGTTACGAGCAGTACTTC.

This chain connects TRBV5-1 to TRBJ2-7, with 13 bases aligning to TRBD2. CDR1 is SGHRS, CDR2 YFSETQ, per germline. Trimming at V came to 0 bases and at J to 1 base, leaving 1 base not matched to a gene. This CDR3 has 16 amino acids. Here the CDR3 DNA reads TGCGCCAGCAGCTTGGTGACTAGCGGGGGGTCCTACGAGCAGTACTTC. This codes for CASSLVTSGGSYEQYF.

CDR3 region: CAVGLGNQPQHF. CDR3 nucleotide sequence: TGTGCCGTGGGGCTCGGTAACCAGCCCCAGCATTTT. V is TRBV19 and J is TRBJ1-5; maybe TRBD1 (5 bases). V was shortened by 11 bases and J by 7 bases, with 15 bases between the two germline ends. CDR1 is LNHDA and CDR2 is SQIVND in the germline V gene (reference sequence). CDR3 length: 12 amino acids.

This rearrangement joins TRBV7-9 to TRBJ2-1; TRBD2 agrees at 8 bases. Trimming removed 1 base from V and 9 bases from J; junction bases left unmatched: 8. The CDR3 consists of 15 residues. The V gene's germline CDR1 is SEHNR and CDR2 FQNEAQ (reference sequence). The CDR3 reads CASSLDSGVISEQFF. As DNA, the CDR3 is TGTGCCAGCAGCTTAGATAGCGGGGTTATTAGTGAGCAGTTCTTC.

J is TRBJ2-1 and V is TRBV6-5, with 13 bases fitting TRBD2. Germline lookup yields CDR1 MNHEY and CDR2 SVGAGI. The CDR3 covers 15 residues. Trimming cost V 5 bases and J 10 bases; bases outside gene matches: 8. CDR3 residues: CASSLTSGGAGEQFF. The CDR3 DNA is TGTGCCAGCAGTCTTACTAGCGGGGGGGCCGGGGAGCAGTTCTTC.

This clone turned up a few times. This rearrangement joins TRBV19 to TRBJ1-2, with 7 nucleotides matching TRBD1. The CDR3 has 14 residues. Germline CDR1 reads LNHDA; CDR2 reads SQIVND (reference sequence). The V and J ends lost 9 bases and 1 base, in that order; junction bases with no gene match: 8. The CDR3 bases are TGTGCCAGCCAAACGGACAGGAGTAACTATGGCTACACCTTC. This sequence encodes CASQTDRSNYGYTF.

The chain uses TRBV18 and TRBJ1-2; D is undetermined. In germline, CDR1 is KGHSH, CDR2 LQKENI. CDR3 length: 13 amino acids. V was pared by 2 bases and J by 7 bases, with 11 bases between. The DNA for the CDR3 is TGTGCCAGCTCACCAACAGAGGCCCTTGGCTACACCTTC. Translated, it gives CASSPTEALGYTF.

The chain recombines TRBV10-3 with TRBJ2-7, with D unclear. Looked up from germline, CDR1 is ENHRY and CDR2 is SYGVKD. There are 11 residues in the CDR3. V was shortened by 1 base and J by 4 bases, with 2 bases between the two germline ends. CDR3 amino acids: CAISELYEQYF. CDR3 nucleotide sequence: TGTGCCATCAGTGAGTTGTACGAGCAGTACTTC.

The genes are TRBV14 and TRBJ2-2; 14 bases are shared with TRBD2. Losses at the gene ends were 3 bases for V and 3 bases for J; bases not matched to a gene: 15. The length of the CDR3 is 21 residues. Per germline, CDR1 SGHDN and CDR2 FVKESK. The CDR3 sequence is CASSHRLAGGKRTLDTGELFF. The CDR3 DNA sequence: TGTGCCAGCAGCCACCGACTAGCGGGGGGGAAACGAACCTTAGACACCGGGGAGCTGTTTTTT.

V gene TRBV5-8 combines with J gene TRBJ1-1; no firm D call. V was pared by 3 bases and J by 7 bases, with 10 bases between. The V gene's germline CDR1 is SGHTS and CDR2 YDEGEE. There are 12 residues in the CDR3. CDR3 bases: TGTGCCAGCAGCTCATTTGATGGTGAAGCTTTCTTT. Encoded protein: CASSSFDGEAFF.

This clone appeared a single time. V is TRBV27 and J is TRBJ2-5, with TRBD2 as a possible D gene (6 bases). In germline, CDR1 is MNHEY, CDR2 SMNVEV (reference sequence). The CDR3 extends over 16 amino acids. V was clipped by 1 base and J by 2 bases, with 14 bases between them. The CDR3 loop reads CASSLFGSEQQETQYF. The CDR3 coding sequence is TGTGCCAGCAGTTTATTCGGGAGCGAACAACAAGAGACCCAGTACTTC.